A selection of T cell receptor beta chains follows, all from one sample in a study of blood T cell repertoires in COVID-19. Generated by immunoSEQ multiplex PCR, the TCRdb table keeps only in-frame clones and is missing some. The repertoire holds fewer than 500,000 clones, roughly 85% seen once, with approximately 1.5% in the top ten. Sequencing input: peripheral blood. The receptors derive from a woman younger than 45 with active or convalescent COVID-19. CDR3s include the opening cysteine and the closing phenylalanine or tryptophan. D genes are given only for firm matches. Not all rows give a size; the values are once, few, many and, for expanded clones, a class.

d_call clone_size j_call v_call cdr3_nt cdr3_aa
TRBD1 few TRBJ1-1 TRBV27 TGTGCCAGCAGTCCCTCCGGACAGGCAAGGAGCACTGAAGCTTTCTTT CASSPSGQARSTEAFF
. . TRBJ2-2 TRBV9 TGTGCCAGCAGTAGAGGGGGTGAAGGGATCGGGGAGCTGTTTTTT CASSRGGEGIGELFF
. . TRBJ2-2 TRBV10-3 TGTGCCATCAGTGAGTCGAGGAACACCGGGGAGCTGTTTTTT CAISESRNTGELFF
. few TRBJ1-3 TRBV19 TGTGCCAGTACCCTAGACAGCTCTGGAAACACCATATATTTT CASTLDSSGNTIYF
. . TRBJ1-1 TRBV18 TGTGCCACCGGCTTTGGGGGGAAGGCTGAAGCTTTCTTT CATGFGGKAEAFF
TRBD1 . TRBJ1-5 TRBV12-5 TGTGCTAGTGGTTTGGGAATGGTTGGCAGGGGGTCTCAGCCCCAGCATTTT CASGLGMVGRGSQPQHF
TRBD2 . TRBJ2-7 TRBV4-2 TGTGCCAGCAGCCAAGGGAGCGGGGATAGCTACGAGCAGTACTTC CASSQGSGDSYEQYF
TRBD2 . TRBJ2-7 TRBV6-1 TGTGCCAGCAGTGAAGACGCGGGGACTATCTACGAGCAGTACTTC CASSEDAGTIYEQYF
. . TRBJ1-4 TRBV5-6 TGTGCCAGCAGCTTCAATGTGGGAGAGCCACTGTTTTTT CASSFNVGEPLFF
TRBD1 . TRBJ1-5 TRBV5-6 TGTGCCAGCAGCATACAGGGGTCCGGGCAGCCCCAGCATTTT CASSIQGSGQPQHF
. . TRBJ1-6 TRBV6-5 TGTGCCAGCAGTTCCCCGTATAATTCACCCCTCCACTTT CASSSPYNSPLHF
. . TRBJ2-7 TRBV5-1 TGCGCCAGCAGCTTGGCGTTGGTCAGGGAATCCAAGCAGTACTTC CASSLALVRESKQYF
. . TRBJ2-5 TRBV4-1 TGCGCCAGCAGCCAAGAGGGAGTGCTCCAAGAGACCCAGTACTTC CASSQEGVLQETQYF
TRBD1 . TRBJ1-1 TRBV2 TGTGCCAGCAGTAGACAGGGGGGAGACACTGAAGCTTTCTTT CASSRQGGDTEAFF
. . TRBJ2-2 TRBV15 TGTGCCACCAGCAAAAGCTTCGAGGGACAAGGGATGAGGGAGCTGTTTTTT CATSKSFEGQGMRELFF
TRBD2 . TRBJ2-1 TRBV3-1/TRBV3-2 TGTGCCAGCAGTCTCGCGGGAGTCAATGAGCAGTTCTTC CASSLAGVNEQFF
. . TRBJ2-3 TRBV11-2 TGTGCCAGCAGCTTCTCGGGGATTAGCACAGATACGCAGTATTTT CASSFSGISTDTQYF
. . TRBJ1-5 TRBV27 TGTGCCAGCAGCCCAACAGTGCCCCTAATTCAGCCCCAGCATTTT CASSPTVPLIQPQHF
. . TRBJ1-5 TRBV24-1 TGTGCCACCAGTGATTTGACACCGATTAATCAGCCCCAGCATTTT CATSDLTPINQPQHF
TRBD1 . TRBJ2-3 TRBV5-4 TGTGCCAGCAGCTTGGGGGACAGGGGCGGCACAGATACGCAGTATTTT CASSLGDRGGTDTQYF
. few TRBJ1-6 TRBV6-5 TGTGCCAGCAGTCCAGGGCTGTATAATTCACCCCTCCACTTT CASSPGLYNSPLHF
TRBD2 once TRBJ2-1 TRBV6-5 TGTGCCAGCAGTTCTAGCGGCCGGAGCTCCTACAATGAGCAGTTCTTC CASSSSGRSSYNEQFF
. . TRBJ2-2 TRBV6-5 TGTGCCAGCAGCCCGGTTAGGGGGGGGGAGCTGTTTTTT CASSPVRGGELFF
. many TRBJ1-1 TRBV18 TGTGCCAGCTCACTGGCGGGTCTCAAGGCCGAAGCTTTCTTT CASSLAGLKAEAFF
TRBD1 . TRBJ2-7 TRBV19 TGTGCCAGTAGCAGGACAGGAGGCTCCTACGAGCAGTACTTC CASSRTGGSYEQYF
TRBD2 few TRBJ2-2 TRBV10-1 TGCGCCAGCAGTGAGGGTAGCGGGATCGCGAACACCGGGGAGCTGTTTTTT CASSEGSGIANTGELFF
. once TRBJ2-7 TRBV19 TGTGCCAGTAGTATCGGTACTAGGGTAGCCGAGCAGTACTTC CASSIGTRVAEQYF
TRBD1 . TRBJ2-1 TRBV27 TGTGCCAGCCGGAGCCGGGGGACAGGGGCCTCCAATGAGCAGTTCTTC CASRSRGTGASNEQFF
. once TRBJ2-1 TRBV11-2 TGTGCCAGCAGCATTAGCAGGGTGTCCTACAATGAGCAGTTCTTC CASSISRVSYNEQFF
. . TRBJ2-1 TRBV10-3 TGTGCCATCAGTGGGAGTAGCAATGAGCAGTTCTTC CAISGSSNEQFF
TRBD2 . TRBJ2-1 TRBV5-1 TGCGCCAGCAGCTATCCTAGCGGGGGGGCCTACAATGAGCAGTTCTTC CASSYPSGGAYNEQFF
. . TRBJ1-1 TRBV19 TGTGCCAGCCAGGTTACGGACAGGAACACTGAAGCTTTCTTT CASQVTDRNTEAFF
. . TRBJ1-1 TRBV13 TGTGCCAGCAGCCGGCAGACGACTTTTTTCGGTGAAGCTTTCTTT CASSRQTTFFGEAFF
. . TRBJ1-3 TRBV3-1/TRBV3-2 TGTGCCAGCACCACAGGTTTCTCTGGAAACACCATATATTTT CASTTGFSGNTIYF
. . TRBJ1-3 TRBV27 TGTGCCAGCAGCCCCATTAAAGGGGTAGTGGGCTCTGGAAACACCATATATTTT CASSPIKGVVGSGNTIYF
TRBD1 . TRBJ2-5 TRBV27 TGTGCCAGCAGTACAACTACAGGGGGCGTTGAGACCCAGTACTTC CASSTTTGGVETQYF
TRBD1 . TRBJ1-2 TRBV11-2 TGTGCCAGCAGCCAACAGGGGGCGAATGGCTACACCTTC CASSQQGANGYTF
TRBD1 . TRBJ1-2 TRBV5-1 TGCGCCAGCAGCTTGGGGACAGGGTACGCTAACTATGGCTACACCTTC CASSLGTGYANYGYTF
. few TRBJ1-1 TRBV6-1 TGTGCCAGCAGTGAATCCATAGCGTTGACAGGGAACACTGAAGCTTTCTTT CASSESIALTGNTEAFF
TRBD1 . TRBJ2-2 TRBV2 TGTGCCAGCAGAGACCCAGGACAGGAGTCGAACACCGGGGAGCTGTTTTTT CASRDPGQESNTGELFF
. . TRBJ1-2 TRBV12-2 TGTGCAAGTCGCTCTAAATCAGGGACAGGTTTGCTCTATGGCTACACCTTC CASRSKSGTGLLYGYTF
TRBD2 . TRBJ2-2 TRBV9 TGTGCCAGCAGCACTGGACTAGCGGGAGGGACCGGGGAGCTGTTTTTT CASSTGLAGGTGELFF
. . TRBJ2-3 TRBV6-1 TGTGCCAGCAGTGAAGCTGTTGGCGGGGTAAGCACAGATACGCAGTATTTT CASSEAVGGVSTDTQYF
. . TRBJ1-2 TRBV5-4 TGTGCCAGCAGCTTGGGACAGGTCTATGGCTACACCTTC CASSLGQVYGYTF
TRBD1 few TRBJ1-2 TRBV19 TGTGCCAGTAGTTCCCCTTCCGGGACAGCCTATGGCTACACCTTC CASSSPSGTAYGYTF
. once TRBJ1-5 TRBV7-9 TGTGCCAGCAGCTTAGATCCCCCCTTGCCCCAGCATTTT CASSLDPPLPQHF
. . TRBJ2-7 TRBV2 TGTGCCAGCAGTGAGTTAGGGGGGGGACTATACGAGCAGTACTTC CASSELGGGLYEQYF
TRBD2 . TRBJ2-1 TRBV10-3 TGTGCCATCAGTGGCGGGACTAGCATGGGGAACAATGAGCAGTTCTTC CAISGGTSMGNNEQFF
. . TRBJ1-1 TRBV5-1 TGCGCCAGCAGCCAACAGGGAATCAACACTGAAGCTTTCTTT CASSQQGINTEAFF
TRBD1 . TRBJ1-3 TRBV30 TGTGCCTGGAGGGGGACAGGGGAGGCAAACACCATATATTTT CAWRGTGEANTIYF
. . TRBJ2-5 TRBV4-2 TGTGCCAGCAGCCAAGGGTCCGGGGAGACCCAGTACTTC CASSQGSGETQYF
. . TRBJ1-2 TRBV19 TGTGCCAGTAGTTCGGGATGGGGGGGCCGTGCCTATGGCTACACCTTC CASSSGWGGRAYGYTF
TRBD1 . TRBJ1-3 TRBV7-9 TGTGCCAGCAGCCGTACAGGGGAGGCTGGAAACACCATATATTTT CASSRTGEAGNTIYF
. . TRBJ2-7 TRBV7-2 TGTGCCAGCAGCTTAGGGGGTAGCGGCAACTCCTACGAGCAGTACTTC CASSLGGSGNSYEQYF
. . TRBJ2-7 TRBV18 TGTGCCAGCTCACCCAACTACGAGCAGTACTTC CASSPNYEQYF
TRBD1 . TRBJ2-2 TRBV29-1 TGCAGCGGGACAGGAGCGAACACCGGGGAGCTGTTTTTT CSGTGANTGELFF
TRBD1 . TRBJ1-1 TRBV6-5 TGTGCCAGCAGTTCGGACAGGGATTTGAACACTGAAGCTTTCTTT CASSSDRDLNTEAFF
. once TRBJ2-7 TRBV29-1 TGCAGCGCGGACGTAGGGGCCGAGCAGTACTTC CSADVGAEQYF